The rows below give T cell receptor beta chains drawn from one sample of a study of T cell changes during pregnancy in multiple sclerosis. Only in-frame clones appear in the TCRdb table, and some are missing; sequencing was by immunoSEQ multiplex PCR. The repertoire holds 70,000 to 95,000 clones, with 94% as singletons. Sequencing used peripheral blood, obtained in the third trimester of pregnancy. Receptors originate from a female donor with multiple sclerosis, enrolled in a pregnancy study. Each CDR3 is given with its conserved first and last residue. D genes are given only for firm matches. Clone size appears in some rows only: once, few, many, or a class for an expanded clone.

D: NA
size: NA
V: TRBV7-2
J: TRBJ2-4
CDR3: CASSLARQFAGIQYF
DNA: TGTGCCAGCAGCTTAGCGCGCCAATTTGCGGGCATTCAGTACTTC

D: TRBD2
size: NA
V: TRBV27
J: TRBJ2-7
CDR3: CASSYGTSGSYEQYF
DNA: TGTGCCAGCAGTTACGGGACTAGCGGCTCCTACGAGCAGTACTTC

D: TRBD2
size: NA
V: TRBV15
J: TRBJ2-7
CDR3: CATSREGDSGIVDEQYF
DNA: TGTGCCACCAGCAGAGAAGGGGATAGCGGGATAGTCGACGAGCAGTACTTC

D: TRBD2
size: NA
V: TRBV6-5
J: TRBJ2-1
CDR3: CASITSGMYNEQFF
DNA: TGTGCCAGCATTACTAGCGGGATGTACAATGAGCAGTTCTTC

D: NA
size: NA
V: TRBV19
J: TRBJ1-1
CDR3: CASSARQVQDTEAFF
DNA: TGTGCCAGTAGTGCCCGACAGGTTCAGGACACTGAAGCTTTCTTT

D: NA
size: NA
V: TRBV27
J: TRBJ1-3
CDR3: CATGGHLPTGNTIYF
DNA: TGTGCCACGGGAGGACACCTCCCAACTGGAAACACCATATATTTT

D: TRBD2
size: once
V: TRBV10-3
J: TRBJ2-1
CDR3: CAISDPGLANYNEQFF
DNA: TGTGCCATCAGTGACCCGGGACTAGCTAACTACAATGAGCAGTTCTTC

D: NA
size: NA
V: TRBV28
J: TRBJ1-2
CDR3: CASSLTQWGGAQGYTF
DNA: TGTGCCAGCAGTTTAACCCAGTGGGGGGGCGCGCAGGGCTACACCTTC

D: NA
size: once
V: TRBV27
J: TRBJ1-2
CDR3: CASSFRGQHGYTF
DNA: TGTGCCAGCAGTTTCCGAGGACAGCATGGCTACACCTTC

D: TRBD1
size: once
V: TRBV28
J: TRBJ2-4
CDR3: CASSLWGTGLAKNIQYF
DNA: TGTGCCAGCAGTTTATGGGGGACAGGGTTAGCCAAAAACATTCAGTACTTC

D: TRBD1
size: NA
V: TRBV19
J: TRBJ2-7
CDR3: CASRTSGTGVSYEQYF
DNA: TGTGCCAGTAGGACGTCCGGGACAGGGGTGTCCTACGAGCAGTACTTC

D: TRBD2
size: NA
V: TRBV28
J: TRBJ2-2
CDR3: CASSLRLAGPAGELFF
DNA: TGTGCCAGCAGTTTACGGCTAGCGGGACCAGCCGGGGAGCTGTTTTTT

D: TRBD1
size: NA
V: TRBV28
J: TRBJ1-1
CDR3: CASSSITGDMNTEAFF
DNA: TGTGCCAGCAGCTCCATTACAGGGGATATGAACACTGAAGCTTTCTTT

D: TRBD1
size: once
V: TRBV28
J: TRBJ1-3
CDR3: CASGETGRTGNTIYF
DNA: TGTGCCAGCGGGGAGACAGGGAGGACTGGAAACACCATATATTTT

D: NA
size: NA
V: TRBV7-8
J: TRBJ1-5
CDR3: CASSPIGVRLNQPQHF
DNA: TGTGCCAGCAGCCCTATAGGGGTACGGCTGAATCAGCCCCAGCATTTT

D: NA
size: NA
V: TRBV5-1
J: TRBJ2-1
CDR3: CASSSEGRYNEQFF
DNA: TGCGCCAGCAGCTCGGAGGGGCGGTACAATGAGCAGTTCTTC

D: NA
size: NA
V: TRBV5-1
J: TRBJ2-1
CDR3: CASSLEVGQGGYEQFF
DNA: TGCGCCAGCAGCTTGGAGGTGGGGCAGGGGGGTTATGAGCAGTTCTTC

D: TRBD2
size: NA
V: TRBV29-1
J: TRBJ2-7
CDR3: CSARLAGASEQYF
DNA: TGCAGCGCTAGACTAGCGGGCGCTTCCGAGCAGTACTTC

D: NA
size: NA
V: TRBV7-8
J: TRBJ1-3
CDR3: CASSLARAGNTIYF
DNA: TGTGCCAGCAGCTTAGCCAGGGCTGGAAACACCATATATTTT

D: NA
size: NA
V: TRBV19
J: TRBJ1-4
CDR3: CASSIRGFNEKLFF
DNA: TGTGCCAGTAGTATCCGGGGTTTTAATGAAAAACTGTTTTTT

D: TRBD2
size: NA
V: TRBV7-3
J: TRBJ2-2
CDR3: CASSLTVLAGEHTGELFF
DNA: TGTGCCAGCAGCTTAACGGTTCTAGCGGGAGAGCACACCGGGGAGCTGTTTTTT

D: NA
size: once
V: TRBV19
J: TRBJ1-2
CDR3: CASSIQAKYGYTF
DNA: TGTGCCAGTAGTATACAAGCCAAGTATGGCTACACCTTC

D: TRBD2
size: NA
V: TRBV2
J: TRBJ2-7
CDR3: CASTAPLAGRAYEQYF
DNA: TGTGCCAGCACCGCCCCGTTAGCGGGGCGTGCCTACGAGCAGTACTTC

D: NA
size: NA
V: TRBV18
J: TRBJ1-5
CDR3: CASSPSGVRNQPQHF
DNA: TGTGCCAGCTCGCCCTCAGGGGTTCGCAATCAGCCCCAGCATTTT

D: TRBD2
size: NA
V: TRBV7-2
J: TRBJ2-1
CDR3: CASSLASGFYNEQFF
DNA: TGTGCCAGCAGCTTAGCTAGCGGGTTCTACAATGAGCAGTTCTTC

D: NA
size: NA
V: TRBV10-3
J: TRBJ2-1
CDR3: CAISAGGLPGYNEQFF
DNA: TGTGCCATCAGTGCCGGGGGACTGCCAGGCTACAATGAGCAGTTCTTC

D: NA
size: NA
V: TRBV30
J: TRBJ1-1
CDR3: CACGRVNTEAFF
DNA: TGTGCCTGTGGGCGAGTGAACACTGAAGCTTTCTTT

D: TRBD2
size: NA
V: TRBV28
J: TRBJ2-7
CDR3: CAAGKASGNYEQYF
DNA: TGTGCCGCCGGGAAGGCTAGCGGAAACTACGAGCAGTACTTC

D: NA
size: NA
V: TRBV2
J: TRBJ2-3
CDR3: CATPSRVEDTDTQYF
DNA: TGTGCCACCCCATCCAGGGTTGAGGACACAGATACGCAGTATTTT

D: NA
size: NA
V: TRBV10-3
J: TRBJ2-1
CDR3: CAISESSGNEQFF
DNA: TGTGCCATCAGTGAGTCATCCGGGAATGAGCAGTTCTTC

D: TRBD1
size: NA
V: TRBV29-1
J: TRBJ1-2
CDR3: CSAGGFSNYGYTF
DNA: TGCAGCGCAGGGGGCTTCTCTAACTATGGCTACACCTTC

D: NA
size: NA
V: TRBV27
J: TRBJ2-3
CDR3: CASSLSPPDSSGEIGTDTQYF
DNA: TGTGCCAGCAGTTTAAGCCCCCCTGATTCTTCCGGGGAAATCGGCACAGATACGCAGTATTTT

D: NA
size: NA
V: TRBV25-1
J: TRBJ1-1
CDR3: CASSLGGNTEAFF
DNA: TGTGCCAGCAGCCTGGGGGGGAACACTGAAGCTTTCTTT

D: NA
size: NA
V: TRBV28
J: TRBJ1-2
CDR3: CAIAGGAPYGYTF
DNA: TGTGCCATCGCCGGGGGGGCCCCGTATGGCTACACCTTC

D: NA
size: NA
V: TRBV28
J: TRBJ1-1
CDR3: CASSFSGNTEAFF
DNA: TGTGCCAGCAGTTTTTCGGGGAACACTGAAGCTTTCTTT

D: NA
size: NA
V: TRBV4-1
J: TRBJ2-1
CDR3: CASSQTINREQFF
DNA: TGCGCCAGCAGCCAAACCATCAACAGGGAGCAGTTCTTC

D: NA
size: NA
V: TRBV28
J: TRBJ1-1
CDR3: CASRIQGKTEAFF
DNA: TGTGCCAGCAGGATCCAGGGGAAAACTGAAGCTTTCTTT